This T cell receptor beta chain was sequenced for a study of T cell changes during pregnancy in multiple sclerosis. Profiled with immunoSEQ multiplex PCR; TCRdb holds only in-frame clones, not every one. The profile shows roughly 64,000 clones, under 95% of them singletons. V lost 5 bases, J lost 9 bases, and 7 bases stayed unmatched. Germline CDR1 is SGHTA and CDR2 is FQGNSA. The CDR3 has 13 amino acids. The J gene is TRBJ2-1, the V gene TRBV7-2; 7 positions match TRBD2. The receptor comes from a female donor with multiple sclerosis, enrolled in a pregnancy study. Sequences were derived from peripheral blood, sampled in the second trimester of pregnancy. The CDR3 nucleotides are TGTGCCAGCAGCCCGACTAGCTGGGGTGAGCAGTTCTTC. It yields the protein CASSPTSWGEQFF.